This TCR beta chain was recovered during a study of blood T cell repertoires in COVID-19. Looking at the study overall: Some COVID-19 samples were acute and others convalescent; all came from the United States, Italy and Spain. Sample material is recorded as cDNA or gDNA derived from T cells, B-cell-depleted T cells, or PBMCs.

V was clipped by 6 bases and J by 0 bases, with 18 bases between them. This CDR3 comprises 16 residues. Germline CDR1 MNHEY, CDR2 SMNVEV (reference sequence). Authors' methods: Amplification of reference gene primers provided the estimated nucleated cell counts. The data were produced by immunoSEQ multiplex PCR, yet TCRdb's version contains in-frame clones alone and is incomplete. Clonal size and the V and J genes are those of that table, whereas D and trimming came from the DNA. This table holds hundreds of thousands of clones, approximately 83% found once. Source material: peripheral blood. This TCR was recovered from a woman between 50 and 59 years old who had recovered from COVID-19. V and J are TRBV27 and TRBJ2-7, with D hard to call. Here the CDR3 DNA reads TGTGCCAGCAGCCTCCCCCCTCAGAACCCCTCCTACGAGCAGTACTTC. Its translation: CASSLPPQNPSYEQYF.